Listed below are T cell receptor beta chains from one sample, sequenced in a study of blood T cell repertoires in COVID-19. The protocol was immunoSEQ multiplex PCR, while the TCRdb copy is restricted to in-frame clones and leaves out a portion. The sample lists 150,000 to 200,000 clones, roughly 80% occurring once. Sequencing was performed on peripheral blood. The receptors derive from a human donor with acute or convalescent COVID-19. The donor label of this sample is uncertain. The CDR3 runs from the conserved cysteine through the conserved F or W. A D gene is named only where the DNA matches it firmly. Clone size is stated in some rows and not others, as once, few, many or a class when expanded.

D gene	CDR3 length	V gene	J gene	clone size	CDR3 DNA	CDR3 protein
.	15	TRBV4-2	TRBJ2-7	.	TGTGCCAGCAGCCTTGACCGGGAGCGTTCCTACGAGCAGTACTTC	CASSLDRERSYEQYF
.	14	TRBV30	TRBJ1-5	.	TGTGCCTGGAGTGTAACGGTCGGGAATCAGCCCCAGCATTTT	CAWSVTVGNQPQHF
.	15	TRBV3-1/TRBV3-2	TRBJ1-6	.	TGTGCCAGCAGCGAGCGGGGAGGGGAAAATTCACCCCTCCACTTT	CASSERGGENSPLHF
TRBD1	13	TRBV2	TRBJ1-4	.	TGTGCCAGCATCAGGACAGGGGGTGAAAAACTGTTTTTT	CASIRTGGEKLFF
.	11	TRBV29-1	TRBJ1-4	few	TGCAGCGTTGAGGGGGGGGAAAAACTGTTTTTT	CSVEGGEKLFF
TRBD1	17	TRBV3-1/TRBV3-2	TRBJ1-2	.	TGTGCCAGCAGCCCCACGGGACAGGGGGCGGGGTACTATGGCTACACCTTC	CASSPTGQGAGYYGYTF
TRBD2	14	TRBV7-2	TRBJ2-5	.	TGTGCCAGCAGCCCGGGACTAGCAGGGGAGACCCAGTACTTC	CASSPGLAGETQYF
TRBD1	16	TRBV7-8	TRBJ1-2	few	TGTGCCAGCAGCTTATCTCTGAGGGACAGGGGGCTTGGCTACACCTTC	CASSLSLRDRGLGYTF
.	12	TRBV5-8	TRBJ1-2	few	TGTGCCAGCAGCTCCTCCCCTTATGGCTACACCTTC	CASSSSPYGYTF
.	14	TRBV19	TRBJ2-3	.	TGTGCCAGTAGTATTACCGGGTTCACAGATACGCAGTATTTT	CASSITGFTDTQYF
TRBD2	13	TRBV11-2	TRBJ2-1	.	TGTGCCAGCAGCCCGACTAGCGGGGGTGAGCAGTTCTTC	CASSPTSGGEQFF
TRBD1	15	TRBV6-5	TRBJ1-5	.	TGTGCCAGCAGCGGGAGCCCGACAGGGGTTCAGCCCCAGCATTTT	CASSGSPTGVQPQHF
.	12	TRBV7-6	TRBJ2-5	.	TGTGCCAGCAGCTTCGGGGGTGAGACCCAGTACTTC	CASSFGGETQYF
TRBD1	14	TRBV29-1	TRBJ1-3	.	TGCAGCGTTGTCCGGGACAGCTCTGGAAACACCATATATTTT	CSVVRDSSGNTIYF
TRBD1	15	TRBV9	TRBJ1-4	once	TGTGCCAGCAGCTCCTCGGACAGGAGGGGGGAAAAACTGTTTTTT	CASSSSDRRGEKLFF
.	14	TRBV19	TRBJ2-5	once	TGTGCCAGTAGTATAGGCCAGGGGAAAGAGACCCAGTACTTC	CASSIGQGKETQYF
.	13	TRBV19	TRBJ1-1	.	TGTGCCAGTAGTTCCCAACTCGACGAGGGAGCTTTCTTT	CASSSQLDEGAFF
.	14	TRBV10-1	TRBJ2-3	.	TGCGCCAGCAGTGACCGCAGGGGGGCAGATACGCAGTATTTT	CASSDRRGADTQYF
TRBD1	14	TRBV5-1	TRBJ1-2	.	TGCGCCAGCAGCACGGACAGGGAAAACTATGGCTACACCTTC	CASSTDRENYGYTF
TRBD1	15	TRBV6-5	TRBJ1-3	.	TGTGCCAGCAGAAAACAGGGGGCGCTGGGAAACACCATATATTTT	CASRKQGALGNTIYF
TRBD2	16	TRBV5-1	TRBJ2-3	.	TGCGCCAGCAGCTTCAGTAGCGGGGCTAGCACAGATACGCAGTATTTT	CASSFSSGASTDTQYF
TRBD2	17	TRBV4-1	TRBJ2-7	.	TGCGCCAGCAGCCAAGGACTAGCGGGAGGGTCCCCGTACGAGCAGTACTTC	CASSQGLAGGSPYEQYF
.	14	TRBV4-1	TRBJ2-3	.	TGCGCCAGCAGCCAAGCTCCTCGCACAGATACGCAGTATTTT	CASSQAPRTDTQYF
.	13	TRBV2	TRBJ1-1	.	TGTGCCAGCACTAAAGGAGGGAACACTGAAGCTTTCTTT	CASTKGGNTEAFF
.	14	TRBV19	TRBJ2-3	once	TGTGCCAGTAGTTCCAGCAGGGGAATAGATACGCAGTATTTT	CASSSSRGIDTQYF
.	14	TRBV28	TRBJ1-5	few	TGTGCCAGCAGTTTGAGGGTGGGCAATCAGCCCCAGCATTTT	CASSLRVGNQPQHF
.	14	TRBV9	TRBJ1-6	.	TGTGCCAGCAGCCCCCGGGGGGATAATTCACCCCTCCACTTT	CASSPRGDNSPLHF
TRBD2	15	TRBV7-2	TRBJ2-1	.	TGTGCCAGCAGCTTGACTAGCGGGGATTACAATGAGCAGTTCTTC	CASSLTSGDYNEQFF
.	15	TRBV3-1/TRBV3-2	TRBJ2-7	.	TGTGCCAGCAGCCAAGATATAACCGGGAGCCACGAGCAGTACTTC	CASSQDITGSHEQYF
TRBD1	14	TRBV6-1	TRBJ1-2	once	TGTGCCAGCAGTCCCCGGACAGGGGCCTATGGCTACACCTTC	CASSPRTGAYGYTF
TRBD1	14	TRBV9	TRBJ1-5	.	TGTGCCAGCAGCGCAACAGGGGGCGGTCAGCCCCAGCATTTT	CASSATGGGQPQHF
TRBD2	18	TRBV4-1	TRBJ2-5	.	TGCGCCAGCAGCCAAGGGGCGAGGAACTTAGCGGGGGAAGAGACCCAGTACTTC	CASSQGARNLAGEETQYF
.	15	TRBV10-3	TRBJ1-5	.	TGTGCCATCAGTGAGTCAAGGGAGGGCAATCAGCCCCAGCATTTT	CAISESREGNQPQHF
.	14	TRBV28	TRBJ1-4	.	TGTGCCAGCAGTTTACCCCAAACTAATGAAAAACTGTTTTTT	CASSLPQTNEKLFF
.	15	TRBV5-1	TRBJ1-1	.	TGCGCCAGCAGCGCGGGGGCTGCGTTGAACACTGAAGCTTTCTTT	CASSAGAALNTEAFF
.	13	TRBV28	TRBJ2-1	.	TGTGCCAGCAGTTTAGATGGACTTACTGAGCAGTTCTTC	CASSLDGLTEQFF
.	15	TRBV19	TRBJ1-6	few	TGTGCCAGTAGGGTCGTGGACGGCGGAGGTTCACCCCTCCACTTT	CASRVVDGGGSPLHF
.	13	TRBV7-2	TRBJ2-7	.	TGTGCCAGCAGCTTAGGGGCCACCTACGAGCAGTACTTC	CASSLGATYEQYF
.	16	TRBV25-1	TRBJ2-7	.	TGTGCCAGCAGCTCTATACGCCGGGACACATCCTACGAGCAGTACTTC	CASSSIRRDTSYEQYF
TRBD1	15	TRBV2	TRBJ2-7	.	TGTGCCAGCAGTGTGGGGCAGGGGGCGCGGTACGAGCAGTACTTC	CASSVGQGARYEQYF
.	11	TRBV2	TRBJ2-3	.	TGTGCCAGCAGTGGTGAGGATACGCAGTATTTT	CASSGEDTQYF
TRBD2	17	TRBV11-2	TRBJ2-7	.	TGTGCCACCGGGGGACAGGGGACTAGCGGGATCACCTACGAGCAGTACTTC	CATGGQGTSGITYEQYF
TRBD1	16	TRBV7-9	TRBJ1-4	once	TGTGCCAGCAGCCCCAATCAGGGGGCATGGAGTGAAAAACTGTTTTTT	CASSPNQGAWSEKLFF
.	13	TRBV11-1	TRBJ2-1	.	TGTGCCAGCAGCTTGATTAGGGGCAATGAGCAGTTCTTC	CASSLIRGNEQFF
TRBD2	18	TRBV20-1	TRBJ2-3	.	TGCAGTGCTAGTACAGAGGGACTAGCGGGGGGGCCTGTGAGAACGCAGTATTTT	CSASTEGLAGGPVRTQYF
.	12	TRBV13	TRBJ1-1	once	TGTGCCAGCAGCGGGAGCGGGACTGAAGCTTTCTTT	CASSGSGTEAFF
.	13	TRBV6-6	TRBJ2-7	.	TGTGCCAGCAAAGACTCAAGCTCCTACGAGCAGTACTTC	CASKDSSSYEQYF
.	11	TRBV20-1	TRBJ2-1	.	TGCAGTGCAGGACACTTCAATGAGCAGTTCTTC	CSAGHFNEQFF
.	14	TRBV19	TRBJ1-2	.	TGTGCCAGTAGAACCCCCCCAGGGTCGGATGGCTACACCTTC	CASRTPPGSDGYTF
.	15	TRBV3-1/TRBV3-2	TRBJ1-2	.	TGTGCCAGCAGCCAAGTCTCAACAGGTTCCTATGGCTACACCTTC	CASSQVSTGSYGYTF
TRBD1	13	TRBV5-1	TRBJ2-7	few	TGCGCCAGCAGCTTGGGGACAGGTTACGAGCAGTACTTC	CASSLGTGYEQYF
.	16	TRBV3-1/TRBV3-2	TRBJ1-5	.	TGTGCCAGCAGCCAAGGAGGTGGAGAAGGGACTGCGCCCCAGCATTTT	CASSQGGGEGTAPQHF
TRBD2	16	TRBV9	TRBJ2-7	.	TGTGCCAGCAGCGCTAATCCGGGACTAGCGGGAGACGAGCAGTACTTC	CASSANPGLAGDEQYF
TRBD1	13	TRBV6-4	TRBJ2-5	.	TGTGCCAGCAGTCAGGGGGCAGCGGAGACCCAGTACTTC	CASSQGAAETQYF
TRBD2	17	TRBV19	TRBJ2-7	.	TGTGCCAGTAGTCCGGGACTAGCGGGAAGGTTTAACCACGAGCAGTACTTC	CASSPGLAGRFNHEQYF
.	16	TRBV5-1	TRBJ2-3	.	TGCGCCAGCAGCCTGGTGGGCCATTCTAGCACAGATACGCAGTATTTT	CASSLVGHSSTDTQYF
.	14	TRBV2	TRBJ1-4	few	TGTGCCAGCAGCCTGGCATTAACTAATGAAAAACTGTTTTTT	CASSLALTNEKLFF
.	14	TRBV9	TRBJ2-5	.	TGTGCCAGCAGCGTAGTAGCAACGGGAGAGACCCAGTACTTC	CASSVVATGETQYF
.	12	TRBV6-5	TRBJ1-2	.	TGTGCCAGCCGGGGGGGGAACTATGGCTACACCTTC	CASRGGNYGYTF